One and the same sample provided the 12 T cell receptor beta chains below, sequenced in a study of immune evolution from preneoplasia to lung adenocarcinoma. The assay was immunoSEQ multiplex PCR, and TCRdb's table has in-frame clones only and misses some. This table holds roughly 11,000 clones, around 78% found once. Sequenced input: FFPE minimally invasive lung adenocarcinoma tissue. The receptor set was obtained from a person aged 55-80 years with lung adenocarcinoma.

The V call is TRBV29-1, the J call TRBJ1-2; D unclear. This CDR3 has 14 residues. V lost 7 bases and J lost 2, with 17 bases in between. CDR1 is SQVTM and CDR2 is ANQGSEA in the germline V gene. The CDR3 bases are TGCAGCGGGTATACGAAATCCCCAAACTATGGCTACACCTTC. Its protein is CSGYTKSPNYGYTF.

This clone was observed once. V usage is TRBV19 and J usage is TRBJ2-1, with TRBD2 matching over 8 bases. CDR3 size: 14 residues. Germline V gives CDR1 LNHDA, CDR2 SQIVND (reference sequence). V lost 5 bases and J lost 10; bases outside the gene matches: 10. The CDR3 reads CASSQVAGIGEQFF. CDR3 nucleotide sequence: TGTGCCAGTAGTCAGGTAGCGGGAATTGGCGAGCAGTTCTTC.

This CDR3 is CASSWGQKETEAFF. Written as DNA, the CDR3 is TGTGCCAGCAGCTGGGGACAGAAAGAAACTGAAGCTTTCTTT. V gene TRBV7-9 combines with J gene TRBJ1-1, with TRBD1 matching 7 bases. The CDR3 is 14 residues long. V trimming: 4 bases; J trimming: 5 bases; junction bases outside the gene matches: 7. Germline CDR1 SEHNR, CDR2 FQNEAQ (reference sequence).

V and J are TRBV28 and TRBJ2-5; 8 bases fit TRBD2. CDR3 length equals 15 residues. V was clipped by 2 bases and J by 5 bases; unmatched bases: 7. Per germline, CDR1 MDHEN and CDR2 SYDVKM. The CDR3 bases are TGTGCCAGCAGTTTAAGGGGTCCGGGGGGGGAGACCCAGTACTTC. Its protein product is CASSLRGPGGETQYF.

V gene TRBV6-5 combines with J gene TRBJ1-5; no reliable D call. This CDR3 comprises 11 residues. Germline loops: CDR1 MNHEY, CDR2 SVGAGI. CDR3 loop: CAYSSNQPQHF. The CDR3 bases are TGTGCTTACAGTAGCAATCAGCCCCAGCATTTT.

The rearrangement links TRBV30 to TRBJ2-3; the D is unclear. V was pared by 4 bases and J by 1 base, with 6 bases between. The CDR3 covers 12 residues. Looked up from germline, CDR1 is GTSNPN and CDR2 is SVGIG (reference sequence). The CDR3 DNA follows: TGTGCCTGGAATTATGGCACAGATACGCAGTATTTT. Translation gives CAWNYGTDTQYF.

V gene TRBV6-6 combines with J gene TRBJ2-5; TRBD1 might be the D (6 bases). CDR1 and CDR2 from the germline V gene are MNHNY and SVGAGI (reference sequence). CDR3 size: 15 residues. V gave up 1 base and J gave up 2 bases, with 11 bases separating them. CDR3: CASSYWAGAQETQYF. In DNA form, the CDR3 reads TGTGCCAGCAGTTACTGGGCAGGGGCGCAAGAGACCCAGTACTTC.

CDR3 loop: CASSQSVGSYEQYF. For the CDR3, the DNA is TGTGCCAGCAGCCAATCAGTGGGCTCCTACGAGCAGTACTTC. The chain is built from TRBV16 and TRBJ2-7; D uncertain. Germline V gene sequence: CDR1 KGHSY, CDR2 FQNENV. V lost 0 bases and J lost 0, with 6 bases in between. There are 14 residues in the CDR3.

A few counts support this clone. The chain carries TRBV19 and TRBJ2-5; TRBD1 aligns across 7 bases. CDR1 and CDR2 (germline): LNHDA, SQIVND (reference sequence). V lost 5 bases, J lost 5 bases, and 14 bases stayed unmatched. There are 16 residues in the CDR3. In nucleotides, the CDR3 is TGTGCCAGTAGTCCGACACAGGGGTGGTTCGGGGAGACCCAGTACTTC. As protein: CASSPTQGWFGETQYF.

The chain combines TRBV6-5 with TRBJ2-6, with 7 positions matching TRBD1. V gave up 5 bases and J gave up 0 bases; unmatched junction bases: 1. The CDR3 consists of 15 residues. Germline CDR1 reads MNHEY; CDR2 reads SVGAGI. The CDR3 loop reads CASSPGGSGANVLTF. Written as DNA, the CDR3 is TGTGCCAGCAGTCCAGGGGGCTCTGGGGCCAACGTCCTGACTTTC.

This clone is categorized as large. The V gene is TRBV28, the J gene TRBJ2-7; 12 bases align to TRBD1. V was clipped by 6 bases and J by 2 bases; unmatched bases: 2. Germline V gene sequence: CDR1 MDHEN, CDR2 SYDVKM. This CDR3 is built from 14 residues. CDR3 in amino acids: CASRGDRGPYEQYF. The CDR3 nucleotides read TGTGCCAGCAGGGGGGACAGGGGGCCCTACGAGCAGTACTTC.

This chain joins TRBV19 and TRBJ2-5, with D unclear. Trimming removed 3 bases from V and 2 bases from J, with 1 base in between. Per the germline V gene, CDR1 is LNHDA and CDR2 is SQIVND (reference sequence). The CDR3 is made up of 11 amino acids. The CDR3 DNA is TGTGCCAGTAGTATGCAAGAGACCCAGTACTTC. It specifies CASSMQETQYF.